The 2 T cell receptor beta chains presented below share a single source sample, sequenced in a study of breast tumors, draining lymph nodes, adjacent tissues. TCRdb processed the multiplex PCR reads anew with MiXCR; each CDR3 protein has one entry. The sample has 200,000 or so distinct CDR3 sequences, 31% seen once; the top ten hold 4.3%. Breast cancer patients provided tissue from their axillary draining lymph nodes. The sequencing input was axillary lymph node tissue. All receptors come from a female donor with breast cancer. Some clones in this sample may be carry-over from other donors' samples.

This clonotype was detected many times. This chain links TRBV2 with TRBJ2-3; 7 bases match TRBD2. Germline-derived CDR1 and CDR2 are SNHLY and FYNNEI. The CDR3 sequence is 13 residues long. The J segment lost 3 bases and the V segment lost 7 bases, leaving 4 bases of the junction unmatched. CDR3 DNA: TGTGCCAGCAAATGGGGGGGGACAGATACGCAGTATTTT. Protein product: CASKWGGTDTQYF.

This clonotype has only a few counts. A much larger clone lies a single base off, so this may be a read error. Since the CDR3 does not end with the conserved phenylalanine or tryptophan, this likely comes from a read error. The rearrangement joins TRBV7-3 to TRBJ2-1; D uncertain. Germline V lookup: CDR1 SGHTA, CDR2 FQGTGA. The CDR3 runs 14 residues. Trimming took off 5 bases at V and 6 bases at J, with 14 bases between the two ends. As DNA, the CDR3 is TGTGCCAGCAGCCCCACCTATTCCCTCAATGAGCAGTTCCTC. Protein product: CASSPTYSLNEQFL.